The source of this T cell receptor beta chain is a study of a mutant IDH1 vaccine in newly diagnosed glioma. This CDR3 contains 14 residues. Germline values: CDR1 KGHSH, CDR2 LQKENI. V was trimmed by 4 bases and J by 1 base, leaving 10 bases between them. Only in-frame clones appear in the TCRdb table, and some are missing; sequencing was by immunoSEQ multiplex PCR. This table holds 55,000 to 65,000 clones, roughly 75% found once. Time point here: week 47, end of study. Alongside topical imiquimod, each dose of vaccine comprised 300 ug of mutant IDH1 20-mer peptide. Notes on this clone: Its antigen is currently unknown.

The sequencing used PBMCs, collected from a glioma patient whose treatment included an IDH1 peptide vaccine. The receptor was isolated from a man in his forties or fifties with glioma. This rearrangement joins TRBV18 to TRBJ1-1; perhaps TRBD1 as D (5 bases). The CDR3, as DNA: TGTGCCAGCTCACGGGACGGGGGGAACACTGAAGCTTTCTTT. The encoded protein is CASSRDGGNTEAFF.